A selection of T cell receptor beta chains follows, all from one sample in a study of shared T cell receptors in the human thymus. This table comes from immunoSEQ multiplex PCR, and its TCRdb copy is limited to in-frame clones, with some not included. The sample contains 650,000 to 950,000 clones, 75% to 90% of which appear only once. The same data also went into a second study, on human thymus T cells.

Sequencing was done on a sample of thymocytes. These receptors all stem from a girl less than two years old with a congenital heart defect. CDR3s include the opening cysteine and the closing phenylalanine or tryptophan. Each record gives: J gene, clone size, D gene, V gene, CDR3 DNA, CDR3 protein. The D gene is left open where the match is weak. Some rows have no size entry. The others give once, few or many, or a class for an expanded clone.

TRBJ2-5 | . | TRBD1 | TRBV5-1 | TGCGCCAGCAGCAGCCTGACAGGGGACATTTCAGAGACCCAGTACTTC | CASSSLTGDISETQYF
TRBJ2-5 | . | TRBD2 | TRBV6-6 | TGTGCCAGCAGTTACGAAACTAGCGACCAAGAGACCCAGTACTTC | CASSYETSDQETQYF
TRBJ1-2 | . | . | TRBV10-3 | TGTGCCATCAGGGGGAACAGGGATGGCTACACCTTC | CAIRGNRDGYTF
TRBJ2-3 | . | . | TRBV2 | TGTGCCAGCAGAGCAAACACGGGGGGCCGAGGAGGTACGCAGTATTTT | CASRANTGGRGGTQYF
TRBJ2-1 | . | TRBD2 | TRBV9 | TGTGCCAGCAGCCTCCCGGGGGGGTACAATGAGCAGTTCTTC | CASSLPGGYNEQFF
TRBJ2-1 | . | TRBD1 | TRBV5-1 | TGCGCCAGCAGCTCACATACAAAGACAGGGGTCGGTCCCAATGAGCAGTTCTTC | CASSSHTKTGVGPNEQFF
TRBJ1-1 | . | TRBD1 | TRBV5-6 | TGTGCCAGCAGCTTGATAGATGACAGGGCCGAAGCTTTCTTT | CASSLIDDRAEAFF
TRBJ1-1 | . | TRBD1 | TRBV6-5 | TGTGCCAGCAGTTACGGACAGGGGGCTGGTTCTGAAGCTTTCTTT | CASSYGQGAGSEAFF
TRBJ1-1 | . | TRBD1 | TRBV7-3 | TGTGCCAGCAGCCCCATGACAGGGAGAGGTACTGAAGCTTTCTTT | CASSPMTGRGTEAFF
TRBJ1-1 | . | . | TRBV4-3 | TGCGCCAGCAGCCCCGCCTGGGGGCAGATGAACACTGAAGCTTTCTTT | CASSPAWGQMNTEAFF
TRBJ1-2 | . | . | TRBV27 | TGTGCCAGCAGTTCCTTGACAGGCCAAAACTATGGCTACACCTTC | CASSSLTGQNYGYTF
TRBJ1-5 | . | . | TRBV4-2 | TGTGCCAGCAGCCAAGATGTTGAGGCGAAGTCCCAGCATTTT | CASSQDVEAKSQHF
TRBJ1-3 | few | . | TRBV12-5 | TGTGCTAGTGGCCCCCGCCTGACTGTTAACCCTGGTGGAAACACCATATATTTT | CASGPRLTVNPGGNTIYF
TRBJ2-1 | . | TRBD2 | TRBV4-3 | TGCGCCAGCAGCCGATGTTGCTCCGCGGGGGGGGGTTCCTACAATGAGCAGTTCTTC | CASSRCCSAGGGSYNEQFF
TRBJ2-3 | . | TRBD2 | TRBV15 | TGTGCCACCAGCCGAATGCGGACTAGCCCCACAGATACGCAGTATTTT | CATSRMRTSPTDTQYF
TRBJ1-4 | . | TRBD1 | TRBV6-1 | TGTGCCAGCAGTGAAGCGCGGGACAGCGATAATGAAAAACTGTTTTTT | CASSEARDSDNEKLFF
TRBJ2-1 | . | . | TRBV14 | TGTGCCAGCAGCGCCCCGGGTATCTCGGCAATGAAGCAGTTCTTC | CASSAPGISAMKQFF
TRBJ2-7 | . | TRBD2 | TRBV5-1 | TGCGCCAGCAGCTTGGACGCCAGCCGGGAGGACGAGCAGTACTTC | CASSLDASREDEQYF
TRBJ2-2 | . | . | TRBV6-1 | TGTGCCAGCAGTGAAGCGGCAGGGCGTGTAGGCACCGGGGAGCTGTTTTTT | CASSEAAGRVGTGELFF
TRBJ2-2 | few | . | TRBV5-1 | TGCGCCAGCACCTGGGGCGGGGCCCACACCGGGGAGCTGTTTTTT | CASTWGGAHTGELFF
TRBJ1-1 | . | . | TRBV7-4 | TGTGCCAGCAGCTTAAGCCCTCGGTGGACTGAAGCTTTCTTT | CASSLSPRWTEAFF
TRBJ1-2 | . | TRBD1 | TRBV5-8 | TGTGCCAGCAGCTCCGGGACAGGAACGAGCTACACCTTC | CASSSGTGTSYTF
TRBJ2-7 | . | TRBD1 | TRBV5-1 | TGCGCCAGCAGCTCCGGGACAGGGGGCGACGAGCAGTACTTC | CASSSGTGGDEQYF
TRBJ2-7 | . | TRBD1 | TRBV6-4 | TGTGCCAGCAGTGACTGGACAGGGGGGACCTCCGCCGCCTACGAGCAGTACTTC | CASSDWTGGTSAAYEQYF
TRBJ2-5 | . | TRBD1 | TRBV10-3 | TGTGCCATCAGTGAGAGGACAGGAGACTTGGTGGGATACCAAGAGACCCAGTACTTC | CAISERTGDLVGYQETQYF
TRBJ1-2 | . | TRBD1 | TRBV7-8 | TGTGCCAGCCTAGAGGGCAGGGGGCGCGGGAACTATGGCTACACCTTC | CASLEGRGRGNYGYTF
TRBJ2-1 | . | TRBD1 | TRBV7-2 | TGTGCCAGCAGCTTAGGCGTATGGGACAGGTCGTCTTGGAATGAGCAGTTCTTC | CASSLGVWDRSSWNEQFF
TRBJ1-2 | . | TRBD1 | TRBV7-9 | TGTGCCAGCAGCTTCATGGGACAGAGCGTACTCTATGGCTACACCTTC | CASSFMGQSVLYGYTF
TRBJ1-1 | . | . | TRBV5-1 | TGCGCCAGCAGCCTCGACAGGATGGACACTGAAGCTTTCTTT | CASSLDRMDTEAFF
TRBJ2-1 | . | TRBD2 | TRBV7-9 | TGTGCCAGCAGCTTAGCTTGGCTAGCGGGGCGCGAATTGAATGAGCAGTTCTTC | CASSLAWLAGRELNEQFF
TRBJ1-6 | few | . | TRBV19 | TGTGCCAGTAGCCGGGCAAGGACAGATTATAATTCACCCCTCCACTTT | CASSRARTDYNSPLHF
TRBJ2-3 | . | TRBD1 | TRBV5-1 | TGCGCCAGCAGCCCTGGACAGGGGTTGAATCCAGATACGCAGTATTTT | CASSPGQGLNPDTQYF
TRBJ1-1 | . | TRBD1 | TRBV14 | TGTGCCAGCAGCTTCGGGACAGGGGAATTACGCACTGAAGCTTTCTTT | CASSFGTGELRTEAFF
TRBJ1-3 | . | . | TRBV19 | TGTGCCAGTAGTCCACCCGACAGTCGCTCTGGAAACACCATATATTTT | CASSPPDSRSGNTIYF
TRBJ1-1 | . | . | TRBV19 | TGTGCCAGTAGGCACTACAGGTTCCGGACTGAAGCTTTCTTT | CASRHYRFRTEAFF
TRBJ1-6 | . | . | TRBV28 | TGTGCCAGCAGTACCGCACTTGACCTATCGGGCTCCTATAATTCACCCCTCCACTTT | CASSTALDLSGSYNSPLHF
TRBJ2-1 | . | . | TRBV20-1 | TGCAGCAAAATAGCAGGGGATGAGCAGTTCTTC | CSKIAGDEQFF
TRBJ2-7 | . | . | TRBV5-8 | TGTGCCAGCTTCGGGGACACAACATCCTACGAGCAGTACTTC | CASFGDTTSYEQYF
TRBJ1-5 | once | . | TRBV6-1 | TGTGCCAGCAGTGAAGTTGGAGCAGGGTTCGGTCAGCCCCAGCATTTT | CASSEVGAGFGQPQHF
TRBJ2-2 | . | . | TRBV4-1 | TGCGCCAGCAGCCGCCTTGTGTCAGGGGCGCTAGGGCCCGGGGAGCTGTTTTTT | CASSRLVSGALGPGELFF
TRBJ2-1 | . | TRBD2 | TRBV6-1 | TGTGCCAGCAGTGAAGTAGAGGGAGGGTGGCAGGGCCTCAATGAGCAGTTCTTC | CASSEVEGGWQGLNEQFF
TRBJ1-2 | . | . | TRBV7-2 | TGTGCCAGCAGCTTATGGTGGCAGGGTCCTTCCTATGGCTACACCTTC | CASSLWWQGPSYGYTF
TRBJ2-1 | . | TRBD1 | TRBV28 | TGTGCCAGCAGTTTGGGACAGGGGGGACTCCAGTTCTTC | CASSLGQGGLQFF
TRBJ1-1 | few | TRBD1 | TRBV15 | TGTGCCACCAGCATAGCCGGGACAGGGGAATCGGGAGCTTTCTTT | CATSIAGTGESGAFF